The TCR beta chain under discussion was sequenced for a study of CD8 T cells in Susac syndrome. Negative isolation was used for CD8+ and CD4+ T cells, and FACS enrichment was applied to TEMRA cells. RNA, at roughly 0.45 to 1 ug, was reverse transcribed with random hexamers. TCR beta CDR3 was amplified by immunoSEQ covering 54 Vbeta and 13 Jbeta. TCRdb itself ran the immunoSEQ multiplex PCR reads through MiXCR, one entry per CDR3 protein. Of 110,000 or so distinct CDR3 sequences in the sample, over 90% were seen once. CDR3 size: 15 residues. In germline, CDR1 is LNHDA, CDR2 SQIVND (reference sequence). V lost 4 bases to trimming and J lost 0 bases, with 10 bases between them.

Input material: CD4+ T cells from PBMCs. The receptor was isolated from a human donor in good health. V usage is TRBV19 and J usage is TRBJ1-3, with D uncertain. The CDR3 here is CASSTSGSSGNTIYF. CDR3 nucleotide sequence: TGTGCCAGTAGTACGTCCGGCAGCTCTGGAAACACCATATATTTT.